The T cell receptor (beta chain) under discussion was sequenced for a study of CD8+ T cells in alopecia areata. Indicated treatment: oral pan-JAK inhibitor, 5-10 mg twice daily. Sampling of alopecia areata patients yielded lesional scalp punch biopsies as well as peripheral blood. Whole-study results and caveats: With tofacitinib ongoing, many expanded lesional clones persisted in both scalp and blood. Lesional scalp exceeded normal scalp in clonality, especially in alopecia totalis/universalis.

Sequencing used cDNA as its template, made by extracting RNA and reverse transcribing it. Assay used: immunoSEQ multiplex PCR; TCRdb lists only in-frame clones, some missing. The sample records 200,000 to 250,000 clones, 64% being singletons. Concerning this clone: The antigen remains unidentified.

Sequencing used CD4+ T cells sorted from blood, obtained at week 4, from a patient treated with tofacitinib. This TCR came from a human donor with alopecia areata.

For the CDR3, the DNA is TGTGCCAGCTCACCCTTCGCTGGGTGGACAGGAACCGATCAGCCCCAGCATTTT. Residues: CASSPFAGWTGTDQPQHF. The chain is built from TRBV27 and TRBJ1-5; TRBD1 agrees at 7 bases. From germline, CDR1 is MNHEY and CDR2 SMNVEV (reference sequence). The CDR3 extends over 18 amino acids. V dropped 8 bases and J dropped 5; count of bases not matched to a gene: 21.